This T cell receptor (beta chain) was recovered during a study of blood T cell repertoires in COVID-19. Assay: immunoSEQ multiplex PCR; the TCRdb copy retains only in-frame clones and omits some. The data hold around 200,000 clones, with approximately 88% observed a single time. Germline V gene sequence: CDR1 MNHEY, CDR2 SVGAGI. This CDR3 is built from 14 residues. V gave up 8 bases and J gave up 0 bases, with 14 bases separating them. The clonotype was recovered from a man between 40 and 49 years old with acute or convalescent COVID-19. The chain uses TRBV6-5 and TRBJ2-7, with D possibly TRBD1 on 6 matching bases. Sequencing was performed on peripheral blood. DNA for the CDR3: TGTGCCAGCGTCCACCGGGACAACTCCTACGAGCAGTACTTC. Translating it yields CASVHRDNSYEQYF.